This T cell receptor (beta chain) was obtained from a study of cytomegalovirus exposure and HLA in healthy donors. This clone was recorded a few times. What it binds is not known. This PCR relied on a set of 60 Vbeta primers and 13 Jbeta primers. Measured with immunoSEQ multiplex PCR; TCRdb has only the in-frame clones, and not every one. The data hold 120,000 or so clones, with around 75% observed a single time. The CDR3 has 15 residues. V lost 2 bases, J lost 0 bases, and 12 bases lay in between. Germline V gene lookup returns CDR1 SQVTM and CDR2 ANQGSEA. The study, taken as a whole, reports: V- and J-gene trimming in TCR beta was tied to a missense DCLRE1C variant by an analysis performed later.

V usage is TRBV29-1 and J usage is TRBJ2-3, with D possibly TRBD2 on 6 matching bases. The sequencing sample was made of PBMCs. The source is a woman aged 40 to 49 in good health and CMV-seropositive. CDR3 amino acids: CSVETGGASTDTQYF. DNA of the CDR3: TGCAGCGTTGAAACGGGCGGGGCTAGCACAGATACGCAGTATTTT.